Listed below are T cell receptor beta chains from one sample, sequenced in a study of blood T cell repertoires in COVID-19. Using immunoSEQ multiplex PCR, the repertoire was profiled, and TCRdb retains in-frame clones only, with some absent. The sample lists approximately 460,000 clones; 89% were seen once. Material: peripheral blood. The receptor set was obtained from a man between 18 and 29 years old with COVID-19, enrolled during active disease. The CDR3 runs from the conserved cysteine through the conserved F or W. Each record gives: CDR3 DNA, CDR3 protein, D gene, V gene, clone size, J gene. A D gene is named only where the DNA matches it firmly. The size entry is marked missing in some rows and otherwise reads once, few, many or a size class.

CDR3 DNA: TGTGCCACCAGTGACCGGACAGTCCTCGCGAACACCGGGGAGCTGTTTTTT
CDR3 protein: CATSDRTVLANTGELFF
D gene: -
V gene: TRBV24-1
clone size: -
J gene: TRBJ2-2

CDR3 DNA: TGTGCCAGTAGTATAGGAGGACTAGCGGGGACCGGGGAGCTGTTTTTT
CDR3 protein: CASSIGGLAGTGELFF
D gene: TRBD2
V gene: TRBV19
clone size: -
J gene: TRBJ2-2

CDR3 DNA: TGCGCCAGCAGTGAAGTCCAGGGAATTTCACCCCTCCACTTT
CDR3 protein: CASSEVQGISPLHF
D gene: -
V gene: TRBV10-2
clone size: -
J gene: TRBJ1-6

CDR3 DNA: TGCGCCAGCAGAAGGCAGGGGAACACCGGGGAGCTGTTTTTT
CDR3 protein: CASRRQGNTGELFF
D gene: -
V gene: TRBV5-1
clone size: -
J gene: TRBJ2-2

CDR3 DNA: TGTGCCAGCAGCTTATCGCGGGGGGGCCCAGATACGCAGTATTTT
CDR3 protein: CASSLSRGGPDTQYF
D gene: TRBD2
V gene: TRBV7-9
clone size: -
J gene: TRBJ2-3

CDR3 DNA: TGTGCCAGCAGCCACGGACAGGGTGACTATGGCTACACCTTC
CDR3 protein: CASSHGQGDYGYTF
D gene: TRBD1
V gene: TRBV14
clone size: -
J gene: TRBJ1-2

CDR3 DNA: TGTGCCAGCAGCCTATACTTGACATGGAAGATCTTC
CDR3 protein: CASSLYLTWKIF
D gene: -
V gene: TRBV3-1/TRBV3-2
clone size: once
J gene: TRBJ2-1

CDR3 DNA: TGTGCCAGCAGTCGACAGGGGGCAGATACGCAGTATTTT
CDR3 protein: CASSRQGADTQYF
D gene: TRBD1
V gene: TRBV12-3/TRBV12-4
clone size: -
J gene: TRBJ2-3

CDR3 DNA: TGTGCCAGCAGTTATCGGGGGGGCCTGATCTTC
CDR3 protein: CASSYRGGLIF
D gene: TRBD2
V gene: TRBV6-5
clone size: -
J gene: TRBJ2-1

CDR3 DNA: TGTGCCAGCAGTAGACAGGGATCCGGATACGAGCAGTACTTC
CDR3 protein: CASSRQGSGYEQYF
D gene: TRBD1
V gene: TRBV27
clone size: -
J gene: TRBJ2-7

CDR3 DNA: TGCGCCAGCAGTGCGCTGGGAGGCGACGCTTTCTTT
CDR3 protein: CASSALGGDAFF
D gene: -
V gene: TRBV10-2
clone size: -
J gene: TRBJ1-1

CDR3 DNA: TGTGCCAGCAGCTGGGACCGGGGACAGTTGGGAGCTTTCTTT
CDR3 protein: CASSWDRGQLGAFF
D gene: TRBD1
V gene: TRBV11-2
clone size: -
J gene: TRBJ1-1

CDR3 DNA: TGTGCCAGCAGCTTGGCGGGACAGGGCACTGAAGCTTTCTTT
CDR3 protein: CASSLAGQGTEAFF
D gene: TRBD1
V gene: TRBV5-4
clone size: -
J gene: TRBJ1-1

CDR3 DNA: TGTGCCAGCAGCCTTGGGACTAGCGGTCAGTACTTC
CDR3 protein: CASSLGTSGQYF
D gene: TRBD2
V gene: TRBV3-1/TRBV3-2
clone size: -
J gene: TRBJ2-4

CDR3 DNA: TGTGCCAGCAGGGAGACGGGCTATGGCTACACCTTC
CDR3 protein: CASRETGYGYTF
D gene: -
V gene: TRBV6-5
clone size: once
J gene: TRBJ1-2

CDR3 DNA: TGCGCCAGCAGGGAGACAGAGTACCGAAACATTCAGTACTTC
CDR3 protein: CASRETEYRNIQYF
D gene: -
V gene: TRBV5-1
clone size: once
J gene: TRBJ2-4

CDR3 DNA: TGTGCCACCAGTGATCCACCTAGCGGGAGGGCCCCCGGGGAGCTGTTTTTT
CDR3 protein: CATSDPPSGRAPGELFF
D gene: TRBD2
V gene: TRBV24-1
clone size: -
J gene: TRBJ2-2

CDR3 DNA: TGCGCCAGCAGTTTACTAGCGGGAGGCTCGGGGGAGACCCAGTACTTC
CDR3 protein: CASSLLAGGSGETQYF
D gene: TRBD2
V gene: TRBV10-2
clone size: -
J gene: TRBJ2-5